The entry below describes one TCR beta chain. These data originate in a study of T cells in Graves' hyperthyroidism and ophthalmopathy. TCR beta CDR3 regions were amplified from RNA. HTBI primers drove first-round RT-PCR of the TCR CDR3. TCRdb fed the multiplex PCR reads into MiXCR, producing one record per CDR3 protein. This table has approximately 300,000 distinct CDR3 sequences, approximately 19% appearing once. CDR3 length: 15 amino acids. Trimming removed 7 bases at V and 3 bases at J, with 16 bases between. Germline values: CDR1 MNHEY, CDR2 SVGEGT. The source material was blood. The receptor was derived from a man between 45 and 60 years old with Graves' ophthalmopathy. This sequence joins TRBV6-2 or TRBV6-3 and TRBJ2-1; maybe TRBD2 (5 bases). The CDR3 nucleotides are TGTGCCAGCACGCCGGGCCTAGCTTACTACAATGAGCAGTTCTTC. Translation: CASTPGLAYYNEQFF.